This T cell receptor (beta chain) came from a study of graft-versus-host responses after intestinal transplantation. Study-wide findings and caveats: GvH clones occurred in recipient marrow; some first appeared in ileum or blood.

The J segment lost 0 bases and the V segment lost 6 bases, leaving 6 bases of the junction unmatched. The CDR3 is 16 residues long. Germline assignment: CDR1 MNHNY and CDR2 SVGAGI (reference sequence). Here immunoSEQ multiplex PCR was the method, and the copy in TCRdb shows in-frame clones only, minus some. Here the sample spans just over 15,000 clones, 70% to 90% being singletons. A word on this clone: Its antigen is unknown.

The sequence was obtained from a human patient who received an intestinal transplant, so some T cells may come from the graft donor. The sample here was bone marrow, taken just over 120 days after intestinal transplantation. This chain uses TRBV6-6 with TRBJ2-1; 9 nucleotides align to TRBD2. This chain's CDR3 is CASRELGLASYNEQFF. In DNA, the CDR3 is TGTGCCAGCAGGGAACTGGGACTAGCCTCCTACAATGAGCAGTTCTTC.